The clone carrying this TCR beta chain has just a few counts. Germline V CDR1 and CDR2: MNHEY, SVGAGI. The CDR3 is made up of 14 amino acids. Trimming shortened V by 2 bases and J by 5 bases, and 13 bases separated the two germline ends. The data were obtained in a study of shared clonotypes between healthy human individuals. Produced via immunoSEQ multiplex PCR; TCRdb's table is partial and in-frame only. The sample records fewer than 200,000 clones, roughly 91% being singletons. This TCR came from a woman in her twenties or thirties in good health. This chain joins TRBV6-5 and TRBJ2-7; D possibly matches TRBD1 or TRBD2 (5 bases each). The sequenced material came from naive CD4+ T cells sorted from blood. This sample's subset: CD45RA+ positively selected. This CDR3 reads CASSYGQGVNEQYF. CDR3 in DNA: TGTGCCAGCAGTTACGGTCAGGGAGTCAACGAGCAGTACTTC.